The present entry profiles one T cell receptor beta chain with its context. What it binds is not known. The protocol was immunoSEQ multiplex PCR, while the TCRdb copy is restricted to in-frame clones and leaves out a portion. The data show more than 80,000 clones, less than 90% seen once. The germline V gene has CDR1 MNHEY and CDR2 SMNVEV (reference sequence). The CDR3 totals 15 residues. V shed 5 bases, J shed 0 bases, and the junction held 6 bases outside the gene matches. This specimen belongs to a study of graft-versus-host responses after intestinal transplantation. Study-level background: Every recipient had anti-thymocyte globulin induction and 2 to 3 years of tacrolimus plus steroids. Broader study findings: Recipient bone marrow held GvH clones, some seen earlier in ileum or blood. Allografts from individuals with graft-donor T cell macrochimerism displayed high graft-versus-host to host-versus-graft clonal ratios.

The sample consisted of unstimulated CD4+ T cells sorted from spleen or lymph node cells, taken before transplant. The sequence came from a human donor who was the organ donor for an intestinal transplant. The rearrangement links TRBV27 to TRBJ1-1; 7 bases align to TRBD1. Here the CDR3 reads CASSNAGGMNTEAFF. The CDR3 nucleotides read TGTGCCAGCAGTAACGCAGGGGGAATGAACACTGAAGCTTTCTTT.